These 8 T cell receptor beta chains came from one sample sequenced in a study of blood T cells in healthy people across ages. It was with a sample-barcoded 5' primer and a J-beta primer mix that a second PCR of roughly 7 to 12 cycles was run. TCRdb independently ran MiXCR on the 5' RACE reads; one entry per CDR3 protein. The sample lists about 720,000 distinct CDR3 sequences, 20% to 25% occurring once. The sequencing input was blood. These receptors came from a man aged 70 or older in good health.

The CDR3 DNA is TGTGCCAGCAAAAGCCGAGCGAATGAAAAACTGTTTTTT. It yields the protein CASKSRANEKLFF. The chain carries TRBV7-2 and TRBJ1-4, with D unresolved. CDR3 length: 13 amino acids. Germline V gene sequence: CDR1 SGHTA, CDR2 FQGNSA. Trimming stripped 7 bases from V and 5 bases from J, with 11 bases between.

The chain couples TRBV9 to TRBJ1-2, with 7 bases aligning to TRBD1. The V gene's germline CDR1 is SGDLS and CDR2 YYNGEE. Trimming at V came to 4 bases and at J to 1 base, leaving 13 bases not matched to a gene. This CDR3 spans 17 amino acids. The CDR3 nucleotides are TGTGCCAGCAGCCTAAGACAGGGCTTCGAATTTAACTATGGCTACACCTTC. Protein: CASSLRQGFEFNYGYTF.

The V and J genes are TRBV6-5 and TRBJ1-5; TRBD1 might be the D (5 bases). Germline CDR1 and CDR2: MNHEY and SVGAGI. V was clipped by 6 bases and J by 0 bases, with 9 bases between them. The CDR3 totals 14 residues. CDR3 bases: TGTGCCAGCAGGACTCAGGGTAGCAATCAGCCCCAGCATTTT. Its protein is CASRTQGSNQPQHF.

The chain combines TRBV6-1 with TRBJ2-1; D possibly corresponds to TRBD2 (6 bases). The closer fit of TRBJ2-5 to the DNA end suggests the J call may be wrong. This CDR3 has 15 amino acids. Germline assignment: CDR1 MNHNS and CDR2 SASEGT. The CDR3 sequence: CASSESASAQETQYF. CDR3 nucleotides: TGTGCCAGCAGTGAATCGGCTAGCGCACAGGAGACCCAGTACTTC.

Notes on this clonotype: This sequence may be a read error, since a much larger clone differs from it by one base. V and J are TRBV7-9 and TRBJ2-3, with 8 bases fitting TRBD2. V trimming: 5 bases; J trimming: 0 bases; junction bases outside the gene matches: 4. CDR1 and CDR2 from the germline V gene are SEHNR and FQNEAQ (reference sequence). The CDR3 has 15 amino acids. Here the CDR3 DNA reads TGTGCCAGCAGCCAAGCGGGGGCTAGCACAGATACGCAGTATTTT. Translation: CASSQAGASTDTQYF. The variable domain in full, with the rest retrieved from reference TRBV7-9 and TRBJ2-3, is DTGVSQNPRHKITKRGQNVTFRCDPISEHNRLYWYRQTLGQGPEFLTYFQNEAQLEKSRLLSDRFSAERPKGSFSTLEIQRTEQGDSAMYLCASSQAGASTDTQYFGPGTRLTVL.

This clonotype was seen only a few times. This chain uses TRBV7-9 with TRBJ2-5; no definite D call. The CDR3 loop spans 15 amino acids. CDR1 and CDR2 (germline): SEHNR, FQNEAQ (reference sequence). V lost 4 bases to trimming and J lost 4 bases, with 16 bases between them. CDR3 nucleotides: TGTGCCAGCAGCTCACCCGGAGACATAGGAGAGACCCAGTACTTC. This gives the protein CASSSPGDIGETQYF. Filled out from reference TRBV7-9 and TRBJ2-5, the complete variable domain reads DTGVSQNPRHKITKRGQNVTFRCDPISEHNRLYWYRQTLGQGPEFLTYFQNEAQLEKSRLLSDRFSAERPKGSFSTLEIQRTEQGDSAMYLCASSSPGDIGETQYFGPGTRLLVL.

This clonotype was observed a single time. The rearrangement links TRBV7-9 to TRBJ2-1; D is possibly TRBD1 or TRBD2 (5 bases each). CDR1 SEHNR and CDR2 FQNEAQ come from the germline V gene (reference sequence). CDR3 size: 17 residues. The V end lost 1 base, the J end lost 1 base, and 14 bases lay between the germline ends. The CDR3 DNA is TGTGCCAGCAGCTTAGATCCCGGGGCCGTGTCCTACAATGAGCAGTTCTTC. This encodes CASSLDPGAVSYNEQFF.

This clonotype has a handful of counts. The CDR3 bases are TGTGCCAGCAGTGACAACTACAGGGGGATACGGGAGGATAGCAATCAGCCCCAGCATTTT. Translating gives CASSDNYRGIREDSNQPQHF. This chain connects TRBV6-4 to TRBJ1-5; TRBD1 matches at 8 bases. From germline, CDR1 is MRHNA and CDR2 SNTAGT. The CDR3 is made up of 20 amino acids. J gave up 0 bases and V 2 bases, and 15 bases lay outside the gene matches.